Following are 16 T cell receptor beta chains from one sample sequenced in a study of blood T cell repertoires in COVID-19. The protocol was immunoSEQ multiplex PCR, while the TCRdb copy is restricted to in-frame clones and leaves out a portion. The sample has about 170,000 clones, approximately 84% seen once. Material: peripheral blood. All receptors derive from a man aged 40-55 years who had recovered from COVID-19.

The genes are TRBV21-1 and TRBJ2-5; the table's TRBD1 call for D was not verified on the DNA. TRBV21-1 is a known pseudogene. CDR3 length: 15 amino acids. CDR3 coding DNA: TGTGCCAGCAGCGCACCGACAGGGGTAGGAGAGACCCAGTACTTC. Protein: CASSAPTGVGETQYF.

This sequence joins TRBV11-1 and TRBJ1-1; 10 nucleotides agree with TRBD1. CDR3 length: 15 amino acids. The J segment lost 1 base and the V segment lost 6 bases, leaving 5 bases of the junction unmatched. Germline V CDR1 and CDR2: SGHAT, FQDESV (reference sequence). The CDR3 sequence: CASRTGGRRNTEAFF. CDR3 in DNA: TGTGCCAGCAGGACAGGGGGCCGTCGGAACACTGAAGCTTTCTTT.

The rearrangement joins TRBV3-1 (or the pseudogene TRBV3-2) to TRBJ1-3; TRBD1 matches 9 bases. V dropped 4 bases and J dropped 7; count of bases not matched to a gene: 5. This CDR3 comprises 14 residues. Germline CDR1 LGHDT, CDR2 YNNKEL (reference sequence). The CDR3 region is CASSLGTGTNTIYF. The DNA for the CDR3 is TGTGCCAGCAGCCTCGGGACAGGGACGAACACCATATATTTT.

V is TRBV28 and J is TRBJ2-7; D might be TRBD2 (6 bases). The CDR3 extends over 15 amino acids. Germline V CDR1 and CDR2: MDHEN, SYDVKM. V was trimmed by 3 bases and J by 1 base, leaving 13 bases between them. The CDR3 bases are TGTGCCAGCAGTTTCACCGGGACTCGTTCCTACGAGCAGTACTTC. It yields the protein CASSFTGTRSYEQYF. The full variable domain, completed using reference TRBV28 and TRBJ2-7, is DVKVTQSSRYLVKRTGEKVFLECVQDMDHENMFWYRQDPGLGLRLIYFSYDVKMKEKGDIPEGYSVSREKKERFSLILESASTNQTSMYLCASSFTGTRSYEQYFGPGTRLTVT.

The chain is built from TRBV30 and TRBJ2-5; 10 bases are a match to TRBD2. V dropped 3 bases and J dropped 2; count of bases not matched to a gene: 9. There are 16 residues in the CDR3. Germline CDR1 reads GTSNPN; CDR2 reads SVGIG (reference sequence). The CDR3 sequence is CAWRAIAGGGQETQYF. The DNA for the CDR3 is TGTGCCTGGAGGGCAATAGCGGGAGGTGGTCAAGAGACCCAGTACTTC.

CDR3 loop: CATSRDRGGPATNEKLFF. The CDR3 bases are TGTGCCACCAGCAGAGATCGGGGGGGACCGGCAACTAATGAAAAACTGTTTTTT. The chain uses TRBV15 and TRBJ1-4; D possibly corresponds to TRBD1 (5 bases). Between the trimmed V and J ends, which lost 0 bases and 0 bases, there was a span of 14 bases. This CDR3 is 18 amino acids long. The germline V gene has CDR1 LNHNV and CDR2 YYDKDF (reference sequence).

This chain links TRBV9 with TRBJ2-1; 12 nucleotides line up with TRBD2. CDR1 and CDR2 (germline): SGDLS, YYNGEE. The CDR3 spans 14 residues. The trim removed 4 bases at V and 9 bases at J, leaving 5 bases unmatched. The CDR3 reads CASSPRLAGVEQFF. The CDR3 bases are TGTGCCAGCAGCCCCCGACTAGCGGGAGTTGAGCAGTTCTTC.

The V and J genes are TRBV5-4 and TRBJ2-5, with TRBD2 matching 9 bases. This CDR3 comprises 16 residues. Germline V CDR1 and CDR2: SGHNT, YYREEE (reference sequence). V dropped 2 bases and J dropped 1; count of bases not matched to a gene: 6. The CDR3 sequence is CASSFWLAGSQETQYF. For the CDR3, the DNA is TGTGCCAGCAGCTTTTGGCTAGCGGGATCCCAAGAGACCCAGTACTTC.

This chain links TRBV4-2 with TRBJ2-1; 9 bases fit TRBD2. CDR3 size: 18 residues. The germline gives CDR1 LGHNA, CDR2 YNFKEQ. Unmatched junction bases numbered 11, after V lost 5 bases and J lost 0 bases. The CDR3 sequence: CASSSSSGGASSYNEQFF. CDR3 bases: TGTGCCAGCAGCTCAAGTAGCGGGGGCGCCAGCTCCTACAATGAGCAGTTCTTC.

This clone showed up just once. This chain connects TRBV29-1 to TRBJ1-2; the match to TRBD1 covers 8 bases. The germline V gene encodes CDR1 SQVTM and CDR2 ANQGSEA. The CDR3 has 17 residues. Trimming at V came to 7 bases and at J to 0 bases, leaving 16 bases not matched to a gene. DNA for the CDR3: TGCAGCGCACGGGGGCACGACAGGGGATCAGCTAACTATGGCTACACCTTC. Translation: CSARGHDRGSANYGYTF.

This clone was counted a single time. This chain connects TRBV29-1 to TRBJ1-2; 8 bases fit TRBD1. The CDR3 sequence is 13 residues long. Germline loops: CDR1 SQVTM, CDR2 ANQGSEA. The V gene end was trimmed by 6 bases and the J gene end by 5 bases; junction bases not matched to a gene: 8. The CDR3 DNA reads as TGCAGCGTGCAATCCGGGACAGGATATGGCTACACCTTC. As protein: CSVQSGTGYGYTF.

The rearrangement joins TRBV6-4 to TRBJ2-1; 7 positions match TRBD1. The germline gives CDR1 MRHNA, CDR2 SNTAGT. The CDR3 totals 13 residues. Losses at the gene ends were 6 bases for V and 8 bases for J; bases not matched to a gene: 7. The CDR3 protein is CASSTEQGYEQFF. The DNA for the CDR3 is TGTGCCAGCAGCACAGAACAGGGGTATGAGCAGTTCTTC.

This sequence joins TRBV4-1 and TRBJ2-2; 13 bases align to TRBD2. The CDR3 length is 18 residues. The junction had 7 bases not matched to a gene; V was cut back by 4 bases and J by 2 bases. Germline CDR1 reads MGHRA; CDR2 reads YSYEKL. The CDR3 region is CASSPGLAGVFNTGELFF. The DNA of the CDR3 is TGCGCCAGCAGCCCCGGACTAGCGGGAGTGTTTAACACCGGGGAGCTGTTTTTT.

This chain connects TRBV7-9 to TRBJ2-1; TRBD2 is a possible D gene (6 bases). The CDR3 contains 14 residues. Trimming took 3 bases from V and 9 from J, leaving 15 bases between them. The germline CDR1 and CDR2 sequences are SEHNR and FQNEAQ (reference sequence). The CDR3 sequence: CASSLGLDSSEQFF. CDR3 bases: TGTGCCAGCAGCTTGGGACTCGACTCCAGTGAGCAGTTCTTC.

This sequence joins TRBV19 and TRBJ1-5, with D maybe TRBD1 (6 bases). Trimming left V 6 bases short and J 10 bases short, with 22 bases between. This CDR3 has 15 amino acids. CDR1 is LNHDA and CDR2 is SQIVND in the germline V gene (reference sequence). The CDR3: CASSTPGQLAGPQHF. CDR3 in DNA: TGTGCCAGTAGCACACCTGGACAGCTCGCGGGCCCCCAGCATTTT.

This chain links TRBV5-4 with TRBJ1-1; a weak D match, TRBD1 (6 bases). The CDR3 covers 14 residues. Looked up from germline, CDR1 is SGHNT and CDR2 is YYREEE (reference sequence). Trimming removed 4 bases from V and 2 bases from J, with 12 bases in between. The CDR3 region is CASSPGQRNTEAFF. DNA for the CDR3: TGTGCCAGCAGCCCCGGACAGCGAAACACTGAAGCTTTCTTT. Variable domain in full (rest from reference TRBV5-4 and TRBJ1-1): ETGVTQSPTHLIKTRGQQVTLRCSSQSGHNTVSWYQQALGQGPQFIFQYYREEENGRGNFPPRFSGLQFPNYSSELNVNALELDDSALYLCASSPGQRNTEAFFGQGTRLTVV.